Given below is one TCR beta chain in context. Its antigen specificity is not known. Germline is not matched at one junction end, which may reflect a read error. These data come from a study of cytomegalovirus exposure and HLA in healthy donors (dated by TCRdb to 2017 to 2019). Concerning the study at large: According to an earlier analysis of 587 of the donors, 150 million to 200 million T cells yielded 90 million to 140 million unique TCR beta sequences and about 300 Gb of sequence data. HLA typing included class I and class II loci at four-digit resolution. A later genetic analysis used genome-wide SNP genotypes for about 55% of the 666 donors, treating that subset as a discovery cohort. Roughly 5 DR-DQ haplotypes were treated as single units for association and clustering because of strong linkage in the cohort. Typing coverage differed by locus: A, B, C, DRB1 and DQB1 were typed in roughly 629-640 donors, DQA1 in about 560, DPA1 in around 610, and DPB1 in about 450. All discovery cohort repertoires had been generated using a single sequencing platform. Around 300 gigabases of sequencing data and approximately 93 million unique TCR sequences were included in an early release covering roughly 700 HLA-typed donors. The T cell repertoires of around 730 subjects were profiled by immunosequencing and related to cytomegalovirus serostatus. The later analysis used no new phenotypic data to find candidate immune exposures, relying instead on TCR beta sequences and their occurrence across donors. A later analysis re-examined previously published TCR beta repertoires from about 700 donors and added high-resolution HLA genotyping to investigate patterns of TCR occurrence. The aim of the study was to test whether cataloging public T cell receptors could identify signatures of past pathogen exposure. To decide whether each TCR beta V gene segment behaved as functional or pseudogenic, an earlier analysis of fewer than 750 of the donors relied on high-throughput TCR beta sequencing. Donor age, sex, ethnicity and CMV serostatus were compiled together with the repertoire data. To predict cytomegalovirus infection status, the study combined high-throughput TCR immunosequencing, statistical association of individual TCRs with disease status, and machine learning. Among the 398 genotyped donors, more than 70% belonged to the genetic ancestry cluster associated with self-reported Caucasian donors. Besides the first cohort of 666 subjects, a separate validation cohort made up of 120 different subjects was used. On average, roughly 250,000 unique TCR beta nucleotide sequences were sequenced per donor among roughly 430 genotyped donors of the cohort, with around 19% of those sequences being non-productive. The full study reports these points: At a false discovery rate of 0.05, a later analysis linked some 18,000 TCR beta sequences to specific HLA alleles. According to a later analysis, parvovirus B19, influenza, CMV and Epstein-Barr virus appeared linked to several top co-occurrence clusters. In an earlier analysis of around 500 of the donors, most TCR beta V segments appeared in productive rearrangements about 87% or about 30% of the time, broadly matching IMGT annotations. In a later analysis, HLA-associated TCR beta chains were found to be more clonally expanded and to have lower generation probabilities than equally common non-associated chains. The 87-base-pair reads could not distinguish some IMGT-functional V segments, including TRBV6-2 and TRBV6-3, so those segments were excluded. A group of highly shared sequence variants was considered likely to be a technical artifact of the sequencing pipeline. The classifier was reported to diagnose cytomegalovirus status with high specificity and sensitivity in both the original and validation cohorts. A few of the identified cytomegalovirus-associated TCR beta chains were confirmed in vitro to be specific for cytomegalovirus antigens. Roughly uniform sequencing depth across donors was assumed in presence/absence analyses, although this assumption may not hold. A total of around 150 TCR beta chains were listed by the study as associated with cytomegalovirus. Most TCR sequences were seen in very few donors, while some public TCRs were found in many individuals. Only TCR beta chains were sequenced in this cohort, and the absence of alpha or paired-chain data limited detectable features. In a later analysis, TCR association rates were found to vary across HLA loci, with the most associated TCRs seen for DRB1 alleles and the fewest for HLA-C alleles. For the cohort, immune exposure information was limited to CMV serostatus. Linkage disequilibrium might explain the correlated functional status among segregating V segments, but an unknown experimental factor could not be ruled out. A further reported finding was that TCR beta sequences accurately predicted the HLA-A and HLA-B alleles for most subjects in the first cohort. Strong co-occurrence of HLA alleles, especially DR and DQ, made assigning TCR associations to individual alleles difficult. According to a later analysis, most CMV-associated TCR beta chains appeared to be HLA-restricted, and the HLA associations seemed to be driven largely by CMV exposure. Because counts were too low, some 17 rarely observed V segments, including chromosome 9 orphons, were excluded from the earlier analysis of some 590 of the donors. HLA typing was unavailable for some donors at each locus, so association tests used only the typed subset. It was suggested by the authors that the approach could potentially be generalized to other disease states and immunological phenotypes. A later genetic analysis reported fewer N-insertions in productive TCRs among donors in an Asian-associated ancestry cluster than the approximately 670-donor mean. A later genetic analysis associated a missense DCLRE1C variant with V-gene and J-gene trimming of TCR beta chains, and an independent cohort replicated the association.

As encoded in the germline V gene, CDR1 is SNHLY while CDR2 is FYNNEI. Including cysteine and phenylalanine, the CDR3 has 14 amino acids. CDR3 DNA only is kept here, 42 bases in frame from base 1. Library method: the immunoSEQ multiplex PCR assay. A mixture of 60 forward primers for TCR Vbeta segments and 13 reverse primers for TCR Jbeta segments was used in the multiplex PCR. Amplification of the CDR3 region of rearranged TCR beta genes was performed with a multiplex PCR assay on genomic DNA. On the Illumina HiSeq System, the amplified TCR beta libraries were sequenced as 87-base-pair reads. In the source study's methods: A later analysis tallied tens of millions of unique TCR beta chains across the approximately 670 repertoires, and approximately 9.9 million of those chains were shared by two or more donors. Raw reads were error-corrected and collapsed into unique sequences with a nearest-neighbor algorithm that merged closely related sequences to remove PCR and sequencing errors. CDR3 sequences were aligned to IMGT reference sequences to assign V, D and J gene segments. For a sequence to be retained, at least a six-nucleotide match to both a V gene segment and a J gene segment was required. A rearrangement counted as productive if the CDR3 had no stop codons and remained in frame with V and J, and every other rearrangement counted as non-productive. CDR3 was defined by IMGT convention, running from the second conserved V-encoded cysteine to the conserved J-encoded phenylalanine. In an earlier analysis of some 550 of the donors, sequences lacking an unambiguous match to a single V gene segment were excluded. An earlier analysis of a few hundred of the donors called V segments functional above 56.7% productive rearrangements and segregating when the between-donor standard deviation exceeded 5%. A statistical classification framework was developed to diagnose cytomegalovirus status using the catalog of TCR beta chain sequences. A later analysis assigned V and J genes by comparing TCR nucleotide sequences with IMGT/GENE-DB human TR gene sequences. Using the TCRdist pipeline, a later analysis assigned CDR3 sequences along with most-parsimonious VDJ recombination scenarios. In a later analysis, each TCR beta chain was defined by its CDR3 amino acid sequence together with its V-gene family, and reads lacking a unique V-gene family were excluded. A later analysis removed 600 or so highly shared, low-generation-probability nucleotide sequences to deal with suspected cross-contamination and a sequencing artifact. In a later analysis, a clonal expansion index was calculated for each public chain from normalized within-repertoire ranks of inferred template counts. Generation probabilities in a later analysis came from a VDJ recombination model fitted to out-of-frame rearrangements, and those results were checked against IGoR. In a later analysis, hypergeometric tests were used to score TCR-TCR, TCR-HLA and TCR-CMV co-occurrence, with a repertoire-size bias correction applied to TCR pairs. In a later analysis, false discovery rates were estimated by permuting HLA or CMV assignments 20 times. In a later analysis, co-occurring TCRs were grouped using DBSCAN, and TCRdist sequence similarity was added for clustering within HLA-allele-positive subsets. For co-occurrence clustering, repertoires with fewer than 30,000 or more than 120,000 public chains were excluded, along with five repertoires with anomalous nucleotide sharing. TCRdb carries this immuneACCESS record with in-frame sequences only. Its versions omit some clonotypes, under half of them owing to an unresolved V gene in the studies checked, with the rest unexplained. V, J and clone size were drawn from that table, and D and trimming were deduced from the DNA. The sample profile shows tens of thousands of clones; around 74% of them were found once. Roughly 11% of the sample comes from the top ten.

In total, roughly 670 healthy bone marrow donors made up the cohort. At the time of sampling, all cohort members were nominally healthy, though unrecorded immune exposures were likely present. CMV serostatus was positive for 289 and negative for about 55% of the 666 cohort members, and was not recorded for this donor. Every donor gave a peripheral blood sample, and the peripheral blood mononuclear cells from that sample were used for TCR beta sequencing. Genomic DNA was extracted from the blood cell samples with the Qiagen DNeasy Blood Extraction Kit. The V gene is TRBV2 and the J gene is TRBJ2-7, and 14 junctional nucleotides match TRBD2. The material sequenced was PBMCs. The sequence was collected from a human donor in good health. CDR3 loop: CASSEAPGLAGGHF. The DNA sequence is given as TGTGCCAGCAGTGAAGCGCCCGGACTAGCGGGAGGTCACTTC.